The source of this T cell receptor (beta chain) is a study of graft-versus-host responses after intestinal transplantation. Study-wide results and caveats: The highest levels of circulating GvH clones went along with early declines in HvG clones after transplant.

Clones were sequenced by immunoSEQ multiplex PCR, and TCRdb holds only the in-frame ones, with some missing. The sample lists approximately 99,000 clones; around 91% were seen once. This clone is a singleton in its sample. Its target is unknown. In germline, CDR1 is MGHRA, CDR2 YSYEKL. The CDR3 is 19 amino acids. The junction had 19 bases not matched to a gene; V was cut back by 2 bases and J by 9 bases. Here the sequenced sample was unstimulated CD4+ T cells sorted from spleen or lymph node cells, taken before transplant. The clonotype comes from a human donor who was the organ donor for an intestinal transplant. This chain joins TRBV4-1 and TRBJ1-6; 7 nucleotides agree with TRBD1. The CDR3 DNA follows: TGCGCCAGCAGCCAACCCGGGACGGAACTCCGGCAGGGGGGTTCACCCCTCCACTTT. It translates to CASSQPGTELRQGGSPLHF.